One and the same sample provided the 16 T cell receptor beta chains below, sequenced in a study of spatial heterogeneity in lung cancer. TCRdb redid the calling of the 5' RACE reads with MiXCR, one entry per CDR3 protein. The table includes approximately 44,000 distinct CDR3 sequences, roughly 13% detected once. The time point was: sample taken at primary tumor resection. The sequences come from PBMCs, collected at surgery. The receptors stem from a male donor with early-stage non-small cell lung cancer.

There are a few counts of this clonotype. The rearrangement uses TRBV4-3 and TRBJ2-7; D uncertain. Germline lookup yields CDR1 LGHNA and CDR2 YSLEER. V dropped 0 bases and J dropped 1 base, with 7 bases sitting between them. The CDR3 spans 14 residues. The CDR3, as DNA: TGCGCCAGCAGCCAAGAGCCTAGGTCCTACGAGCAGTACTTC. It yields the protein CASSQEPRSYEQYF.

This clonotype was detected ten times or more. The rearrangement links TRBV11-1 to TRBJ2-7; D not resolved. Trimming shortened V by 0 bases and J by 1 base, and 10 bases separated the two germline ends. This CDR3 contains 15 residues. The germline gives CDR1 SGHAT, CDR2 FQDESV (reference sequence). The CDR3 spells CASSLAPEISYEQYF. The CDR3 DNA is TGTGCCAGCAGCTTAGCGCCCGAAATTTCCTACGAGCAGTACTTC.

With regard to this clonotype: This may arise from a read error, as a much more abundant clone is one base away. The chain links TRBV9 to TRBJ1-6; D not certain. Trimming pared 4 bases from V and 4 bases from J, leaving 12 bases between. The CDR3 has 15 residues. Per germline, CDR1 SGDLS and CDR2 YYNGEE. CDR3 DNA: TGTGCCAGCAGCAGAGAACATGGATATAATTCACCCCTCCACTTT. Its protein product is CASSREHGYNSPLHF.

The CDR3 bases are TGCGCCAGCAGCCAGGGACTAGCGGACTACAATGAGCAGTTCTTC. Protein: CASSQGLADYNEQFF. The chain carries TRBV5-1 and TRBJ2-1, with 11 nucleotides matching TRBD2. CDR1 SGHRS and CDR2 YFSETQ come from the germline V gene. CDR3 length equals 15 residues. V lost 4 bases, J lost 3 bases, and 3 bases stayed unmatched.

The CDR3 DNA sequence: TGCGCCAGCAGCCAAGCGGCAGGCGGACACTACGAGCAGTACTTC. Translated, it gives CASSQAAGGHYEQYF. The chain links TRBV4-3 to TRBJ2-7; possibly TRBD1 for D (5 bases). This CDR3 region has 15 residues. V was shortened by 1 base and J by 3 bases, with 13 bases between the two germline ends. Germline loops: CDR1 LGHNA, CDR2 YSLEER.

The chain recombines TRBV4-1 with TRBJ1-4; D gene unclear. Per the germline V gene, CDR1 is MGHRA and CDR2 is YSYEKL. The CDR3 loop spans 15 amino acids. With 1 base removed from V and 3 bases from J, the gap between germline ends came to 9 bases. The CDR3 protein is CASSQAGLANEKLFF. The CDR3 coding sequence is TGCGCCAGCAGCCAAGCTGGGCTCGCTAATGAAAAACTGTTTTTT.

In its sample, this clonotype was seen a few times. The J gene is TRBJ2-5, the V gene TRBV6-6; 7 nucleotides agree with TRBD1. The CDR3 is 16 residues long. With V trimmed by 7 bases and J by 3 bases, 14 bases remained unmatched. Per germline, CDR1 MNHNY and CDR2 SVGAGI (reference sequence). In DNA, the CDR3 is TGTGCCAGCATGCGGGCACAGGGGCGCTCCGAAGAGACCCAGTACTTC. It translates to CASMRAQGRSEETQYF.

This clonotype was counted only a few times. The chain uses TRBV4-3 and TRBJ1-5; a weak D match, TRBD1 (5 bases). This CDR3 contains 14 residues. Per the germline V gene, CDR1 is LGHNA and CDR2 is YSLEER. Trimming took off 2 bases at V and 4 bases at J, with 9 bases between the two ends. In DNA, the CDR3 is TGCGCCAGCAGCCAATCGGCAGGGAATCAGCCCCAGCATTTT. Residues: CASSQSAGNQPQHF.

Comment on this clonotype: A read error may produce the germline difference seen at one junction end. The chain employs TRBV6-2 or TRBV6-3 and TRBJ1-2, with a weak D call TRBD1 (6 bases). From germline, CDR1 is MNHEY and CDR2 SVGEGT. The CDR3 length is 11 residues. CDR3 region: CASSPDSHPSF. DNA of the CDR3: TGTGCCAGCAGTCCGGACAGTCATCCTTCCTTC.

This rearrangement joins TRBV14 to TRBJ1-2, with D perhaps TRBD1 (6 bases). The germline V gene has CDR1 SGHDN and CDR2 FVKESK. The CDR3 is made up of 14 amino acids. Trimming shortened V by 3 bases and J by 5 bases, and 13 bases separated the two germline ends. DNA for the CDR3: TGTGCCAGCAGCCACGCCCGGGACACATATGGCTACACCTTC. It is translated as CASSHARDTYGYTF. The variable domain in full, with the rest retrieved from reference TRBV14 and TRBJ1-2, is EAGVTQFPSHSVIEKGQTVTLRCDPISGHDNLYWYRRVMGKEIKFLLHFVKESKQDESGMPNNRFLAERTGGTYSTLKVQPAELEDSGVYFCASSHARDTYGYTFGSGTRLTVV.

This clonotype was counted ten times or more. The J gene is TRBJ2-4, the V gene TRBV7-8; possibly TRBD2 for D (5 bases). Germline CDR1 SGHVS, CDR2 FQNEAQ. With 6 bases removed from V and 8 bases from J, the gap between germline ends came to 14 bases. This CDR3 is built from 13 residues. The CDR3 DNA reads TGTGCCAGCAGACGGTTTCTGGGAGACATTCAGTACTTC. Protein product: CASRRFLGDIQYF.

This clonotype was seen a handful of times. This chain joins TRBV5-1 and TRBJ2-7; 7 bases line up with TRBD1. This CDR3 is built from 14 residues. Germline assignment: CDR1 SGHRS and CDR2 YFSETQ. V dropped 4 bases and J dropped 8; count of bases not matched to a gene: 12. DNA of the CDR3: TGCGCCAGCAGCCCTCAGCAGGGGGATAAGAAGCAGTACTTC. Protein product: CASSPQQGDKKQYF. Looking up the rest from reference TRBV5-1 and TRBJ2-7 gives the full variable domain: KAGVTQTPRYLIKTRGQQVTLSCSPISGHRSVSWYQQTPGQGLQFLFEYFSETQRNKGNFPGRFSGRQFSNSRSEMNVSTLELGDSALYLCASSPQQGDKKQYFGPGTRLTVT.

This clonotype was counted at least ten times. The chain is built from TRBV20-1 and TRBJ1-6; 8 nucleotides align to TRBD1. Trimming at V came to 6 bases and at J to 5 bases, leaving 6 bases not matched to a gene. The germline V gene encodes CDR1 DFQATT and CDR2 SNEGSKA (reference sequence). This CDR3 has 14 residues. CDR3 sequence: CSARGGQDNSPLHF. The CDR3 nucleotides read TGCAGTGCCCGAGGGGGACAGGATAATTCACCCCTCCACTTT.

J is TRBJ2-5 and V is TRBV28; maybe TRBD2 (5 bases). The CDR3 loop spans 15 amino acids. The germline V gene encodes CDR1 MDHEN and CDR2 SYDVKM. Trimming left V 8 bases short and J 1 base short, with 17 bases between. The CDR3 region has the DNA TGTGCCAGCTTGACCCACAGCGGCCTCCAAGAGACCCAGTACTTC. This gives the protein CASLTHSGLQETQYF.

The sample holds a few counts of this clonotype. The CDR3 nucleotides read TGCGCCAGCAGCAAACCGGGACAGGGAGCCGGGGAGCTGTTTTTT. It translates to CASSKPGQGAGELFF. The V and J genes are TRBV4-1 and TRBJ2-2, with 9 bases fitting TRBD1. Trimming at V came to 5 bases and at J to 6 bases, leaving 7 bases not matched to a gene. There are 15 residues in the CDR3. The germline gives CDR1 MGHRA, CDR2 YSYEKL.

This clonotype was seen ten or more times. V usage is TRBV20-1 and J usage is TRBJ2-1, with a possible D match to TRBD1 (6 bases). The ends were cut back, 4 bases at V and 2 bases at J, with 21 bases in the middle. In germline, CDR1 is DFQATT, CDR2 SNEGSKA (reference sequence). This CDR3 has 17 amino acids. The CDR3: CSANYRNETGTYNEQFF. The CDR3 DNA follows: TGCAGTGCTAATTATCGTAATGAAACAGGGACCTACAATGAGCAGTTCTTC.